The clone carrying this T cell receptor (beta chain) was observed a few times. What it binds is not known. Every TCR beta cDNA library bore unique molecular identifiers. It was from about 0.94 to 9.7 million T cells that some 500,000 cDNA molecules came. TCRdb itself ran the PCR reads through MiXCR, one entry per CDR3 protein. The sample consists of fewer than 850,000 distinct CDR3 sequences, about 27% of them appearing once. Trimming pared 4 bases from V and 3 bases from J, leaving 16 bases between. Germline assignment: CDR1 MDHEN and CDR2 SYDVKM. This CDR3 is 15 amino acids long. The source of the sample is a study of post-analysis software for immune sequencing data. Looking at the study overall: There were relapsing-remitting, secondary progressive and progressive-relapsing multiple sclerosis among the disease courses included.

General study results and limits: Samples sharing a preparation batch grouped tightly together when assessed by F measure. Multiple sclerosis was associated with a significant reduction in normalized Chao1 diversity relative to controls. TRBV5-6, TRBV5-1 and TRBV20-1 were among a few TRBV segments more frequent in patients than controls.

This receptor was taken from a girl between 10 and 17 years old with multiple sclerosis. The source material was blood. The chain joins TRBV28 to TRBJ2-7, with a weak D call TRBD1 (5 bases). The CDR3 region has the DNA TGTGCCAGCAGTTCCGCATGGGGCATCTTCTACGAGCAGTACTTC. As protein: CASSSAWGIFYEQYF.